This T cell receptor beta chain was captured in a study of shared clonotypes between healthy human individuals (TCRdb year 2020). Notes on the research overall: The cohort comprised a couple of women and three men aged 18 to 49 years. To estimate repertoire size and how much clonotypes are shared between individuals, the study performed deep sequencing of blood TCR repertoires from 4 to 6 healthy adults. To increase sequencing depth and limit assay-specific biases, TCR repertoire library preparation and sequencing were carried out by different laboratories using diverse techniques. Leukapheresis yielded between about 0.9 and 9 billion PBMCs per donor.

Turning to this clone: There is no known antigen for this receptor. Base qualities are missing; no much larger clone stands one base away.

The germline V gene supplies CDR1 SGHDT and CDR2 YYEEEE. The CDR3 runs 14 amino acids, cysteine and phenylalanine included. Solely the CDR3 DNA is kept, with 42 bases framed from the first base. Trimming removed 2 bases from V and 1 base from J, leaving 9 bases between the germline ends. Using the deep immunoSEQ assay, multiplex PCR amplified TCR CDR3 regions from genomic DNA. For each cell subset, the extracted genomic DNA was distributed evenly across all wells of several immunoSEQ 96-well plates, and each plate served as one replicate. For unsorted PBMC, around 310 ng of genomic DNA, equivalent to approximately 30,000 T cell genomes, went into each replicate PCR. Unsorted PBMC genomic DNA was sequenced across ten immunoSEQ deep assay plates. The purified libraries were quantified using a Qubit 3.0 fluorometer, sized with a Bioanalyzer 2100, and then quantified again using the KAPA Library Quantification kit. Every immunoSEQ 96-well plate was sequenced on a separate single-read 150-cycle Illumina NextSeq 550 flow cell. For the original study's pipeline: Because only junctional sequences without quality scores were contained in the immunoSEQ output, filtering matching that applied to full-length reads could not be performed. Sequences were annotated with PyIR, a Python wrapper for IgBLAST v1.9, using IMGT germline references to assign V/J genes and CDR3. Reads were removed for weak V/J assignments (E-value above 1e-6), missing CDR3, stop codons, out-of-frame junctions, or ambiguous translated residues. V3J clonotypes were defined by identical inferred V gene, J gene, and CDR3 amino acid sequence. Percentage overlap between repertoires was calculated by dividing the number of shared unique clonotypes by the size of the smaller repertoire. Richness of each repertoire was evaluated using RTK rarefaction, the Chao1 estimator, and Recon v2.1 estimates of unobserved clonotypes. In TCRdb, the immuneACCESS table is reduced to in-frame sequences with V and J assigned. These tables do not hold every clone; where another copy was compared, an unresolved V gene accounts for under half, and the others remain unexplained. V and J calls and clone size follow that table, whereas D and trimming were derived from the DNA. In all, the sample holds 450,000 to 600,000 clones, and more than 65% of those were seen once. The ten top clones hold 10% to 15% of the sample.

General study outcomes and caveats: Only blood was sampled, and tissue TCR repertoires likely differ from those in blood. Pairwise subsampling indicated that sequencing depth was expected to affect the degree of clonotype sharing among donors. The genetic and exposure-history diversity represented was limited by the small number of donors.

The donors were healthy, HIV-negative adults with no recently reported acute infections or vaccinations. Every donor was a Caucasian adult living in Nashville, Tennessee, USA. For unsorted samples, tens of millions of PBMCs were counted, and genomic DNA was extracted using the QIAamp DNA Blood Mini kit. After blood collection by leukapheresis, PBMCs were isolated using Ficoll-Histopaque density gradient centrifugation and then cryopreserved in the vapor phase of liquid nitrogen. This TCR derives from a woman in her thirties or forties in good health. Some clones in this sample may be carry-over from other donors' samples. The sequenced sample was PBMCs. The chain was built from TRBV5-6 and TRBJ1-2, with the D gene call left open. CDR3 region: CASSLGQLNYGYTF. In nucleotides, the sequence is TGTGCCAGCAGCTTAGGGCAGCTTAACTATGGCTACACCTTC.